This entry concerns a single TCR beta chain. Looked up from germline, CDR1 is SGHTS and CDR2 is YDEGEE. V lost 2 bases, J lost 0 bases, and 11 bases lay in between. The CDR3 loop spans 15 amino acids. This sample was included in a study of T cell responses to AZD1222 COVID-19 vaccine. For the study at large: Analyses pooled second doses at about 4 or about 12 weeks.

Profiled with immunoSEQ multiplex PCR; TCRdb holds only in-frame clones, not every one. This table holds about 99,000 clones, roughly 90% found once. The J gene is TRBJ1-2, the V gene TRBV5-8; D gene unclear. This sample comprised peripheral blood, obtained on day 0 of AZD1222 vaccination. This receptor was identified in an adult in good health. The CDR3 nucleotides are TGTGCCAGCAGCTTTTACAGAGAAGCTAACTATGGCTACACCTTC. Its translation is CASSFYREANYGYTF.